Given below is one T cell receptor beta chain in context. Its antigen is currently unknown. The sample belongs to a study of long-term antiretroviral therapy in people with HIV. The CDR3 sequence is 14 residues long. Germline V gene sequence: CDR1 LNHNV, CDR2 YYDKDF (reference sequence). V was cut by 3 bases and J by 15 bases, with 21 bases left in between. Study-wide results and caveats: Pre-ART-expanded clones dominated the repertoire at all time points. Post-treatment diversity went higher with ART but stayed below transplant donor controls.

With survey level as its setting, the immunoSEQ assay was v3.0. Sequencing aimed to cover roughly 40,000-50,000 T-cell genomes per sample. Data came from immunoSEQ multiplex PCR; TCRdb stores just in-frame clones and leaves some out. The sample records about 33,000 clones, about 80% being singletons. Cryopreserved PBMC numbered 1-10 million per sample before DNA extraction. The sample consisted of unsorted PBMCs, taken 2 years after starting antiretroviral therapy. The receptor comes from a woman aged 50 to 60 with HIV. The chain is built from TRBV15 and TRBJ2-1; a weak D match, TRBD2 (6 bases). CDR3 loop: CATSSVKALALPFF. The CDR3, as DNA: TGTGCCACCAGCAGTGTCAAGGCACTAGCATTGCCGTTCTTC.